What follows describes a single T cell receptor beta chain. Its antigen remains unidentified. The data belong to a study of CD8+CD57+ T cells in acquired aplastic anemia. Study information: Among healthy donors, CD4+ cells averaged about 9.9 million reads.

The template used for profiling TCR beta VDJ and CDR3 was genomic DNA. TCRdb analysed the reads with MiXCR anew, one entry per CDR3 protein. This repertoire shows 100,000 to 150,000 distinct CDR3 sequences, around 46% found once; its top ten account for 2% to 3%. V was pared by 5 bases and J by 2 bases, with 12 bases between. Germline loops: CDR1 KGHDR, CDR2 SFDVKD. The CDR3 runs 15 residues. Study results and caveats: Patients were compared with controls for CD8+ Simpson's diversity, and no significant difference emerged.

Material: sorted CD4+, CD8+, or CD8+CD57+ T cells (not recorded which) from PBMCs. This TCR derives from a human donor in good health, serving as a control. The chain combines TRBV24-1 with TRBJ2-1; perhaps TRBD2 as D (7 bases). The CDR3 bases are TGTGCCACCAGTGTGGCGGGGGCCCCCTACAATGAGCAGTTCTTC. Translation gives CATSVAGAPYNEQFF.